This T cell receptor beta chain was found in a study of PD-1 blockade in classical Hodgkin lymphoma. Each patient relapsed following autologous stem cell transplantation, and prior brentuximab vedotin exposure differed. Generated by immunoSEQ multiplex PCR, the TCRdb table keeps only in-frame clones and is missing some. Of roughly 13,000 clones in the sample, just under 80% are singletons; the top ten hold roughly a quarter. The sequence was collected from a human donor with classical Hodgkin lymphoma. This specimen was peripheral blood mononuclear cells (PBMCs), taken before the second cycle of nivolumab.

The CDR3 DNA sequence: TGTGCCAGCAGCGTAGGTAGGGGGAGGGACACTGAAGCTTTCTTT. This codes for CASSVGRGRDTEAFF. The chain carries TRBV9 and TRBJ1-1; TRBD1 is a possible D gene (6 bases). Trimming removed 0 bases at V and 3 bases at J, with 12 bases between. This CDR3 spans 15 amino acids. CDR1 and CDR2 (germline): SGDLS, YYNGEE.